Below are 5 T cell receptor beta chains sequenced from a single sample in a study of blood T cell repertoires in COVID-19. This table comes from immunoSEQ multiplex PCR, and its TCRdb copy is limited to in-frame clones, with some not included. The sample lists about 220,000 clones, approximately 80% occurring once. The sample consisted of peripheral blood. The source of these receptors is a human donor in a cohort sampled during active COVID-19.

The J gene is TRBJ1-1, the V gene TRBV15; perhaps TRBD1 as D (5 bases). This CDR3 region has 12 residues. Germline V gene lookup returns CDR1 LNHNV and CDR2 YYDKDF (reference sequence). V lost 9 bases and J lost 4, with 12 bases in between. The CDR3 loop is CATIQGGTEAFF. In DNA form, the CDR3 reads TGTGCCACTATCCAGGGAGGCACTGAAGCTTTCTTT.

This clone has a single count. This chain connects TRBV4-2 to TRBJ1-2; D is perhaps TRBD1 (6 bases). Trimming stripped 1 base from V and 3 bases from J, with 15 bases between. The CDR3 has 16 amino acids. Germline CDR1 reads LGHNA; CDR2 reads YNFKEQ. The CDR3 spells CASSQAQGMGDYGYTF. The CDR3 DNA sequence: TGTGCCAGCAGCCAAGCACAGGGAATGGGTGACTATGGCTACACCTTC.

This clone has only one observation. V and J are TRBV19 and TRBJ1-2; 7 nucleotides line up with TRBD1. CDR3 length equals 13 residues. Germline V CDR1 and CDR2: LNHDA, SQIVND (reference sequence). V was clipped by 5 bases and J by 3 bases; unmatched bases: 3. The CDR3 coding sequence is TGTGCCAGTAGTCCCGACAGGGACTATGGCTACACCTTC. Amino acids: CASSPDRDYGYTF.

V gene TRBV13 combines with J gene TRBJ2-1; D perhaps matches TRBD1 (6 bases). Between the trimmed V and J ends, which lost 6 bases and 8 bases, there was a span of 20 bases. The CDR3 loop spans 15 amino acids. CDR1 PRHDT and CDR2 FYEKMQ come from the germline V gene (reference sequence). CDR3 sequence (DNA): TGTGCCAGCAGACACTATAGACAGGCCGAGCATGAGCAGTTCTTC. It translates to CASRHYRQAEHEQFF.

The chain recombines TRBV28 with TRBJ2-4; D remains unclear. CDR3 length equals 11 residues. Germline V gene sequence: CDR1 MDHEN, CDR2 SYDVKM. Trimming cost V 8 bases and J 6 bases, with 8 bases left between them. For the CDR3, the DNA is TGTGCCAGCGCCCTATCAAACATTCAGTACTTC. Amino acids: CASALSNIQYF.